This TCR beta chain was found in a study of blood T cell repertoires in COVID-19. Study context: Samples representing acute and convalescent COVID-19 were sourced from the United States, Italy and Spain.

The CDR3 is made up of 16 amino acids. The germline gives CDR1 ENHRY, CDR2 SYGVKD. V was trimmed by 5 bases and J by 6 bases, leaving 19 bases between them. Original analysis: Nucleated cell counts were estimated from reference gene primer amplification. The table came from immunoSEQ multiplex PCR; TCRdb's copy has only in-frame clones and leaves some out. V, J and clone size are taken as reported in that table, and D and trimming were inferred from the DNA itself. The profile covers hundreds of thousands of clones, with 65% to 90% appearing a single time and less than 7.5% taken by the ten largest. This TCR was sampled from a woman aged 50 to 65 with acute or convalescent COVID-19. Material for sequencing was peripheral blood. This chain joins TRBV10-3 and TRBJ2-2; no firm D call. The CDR3 coding sequence is TGTGCCATCAGTTTCCGCCAGGTATCTCGTTCCGGGGAGCTGTTTTTT. Residues: CAISFRQVSRSGELFF.